Given below is one T cell receptor beta chain in context. It lacks a known antigen. Base qualities are missing; no much larger clone stands one base away. At diagnosis, tumor, uninvolved tumor-adjacent lung and peripheral blood were collected and then preserved as a mix of FFPE and fresh-frozen material. For TCR repertoire profiling, blood samples were analyzed in the form of peripheral blood mononuclear cells. TCR beta CDR3 regions were sequenced from DNA using the immunoSEQ Assay. The paper's processing steps were these. T cell density was computed as TCR beta template counts normalized to usable DNA estimated by amplifying housekeeping genes. Using the preseqR package, richness was estimated by extrapolating to 120,000 templates for tissue samples and 400,000 templates for PBMC samples. Clonality was defined as one minus Pielou's evenness. Differential abundance testing on productive amino-acid clonotypes, with a minimum total count of 5 and an alpha of 0.1, was used to identify tissue-enriched TCRs. Repertoire overlap between compartments was quantified with the Jaccard Index and Morisita Overlap Index. GLIPH grouped TCR beta CDR3s together with public tetramer-defined viral CDR3s, and a viral motif had to include at least three viral sequences and also show V-gene enrichment. Drawn from immuneACCESS, this table holds only the in-frame rearrangements with V and J called that TCRdb kept. Clones are partly lost; checked studies trace under half to an unresolved V gene and leave the rest unexplained. The V and J calls and clone size are taken from that table; D and trimming were inferred from the DNA. The table for this sample lists roughly 15,000 clones; 80% to 90% of them were counted only once. The ten largest account for around 23% of the sample.

These data originate in a study of T cells in localized non-small cell lung cancer (dated by TCRdb to 2018 to 2021). Looking at the study overall: The study analyzed T cell repertoires of hundreds of early-stage NSCLC patients, comparing tumors and uninvolved tumor-adjacent lungs. The cohort comprised 200 to 300 treatment-naïve NSCLC patients with resected, localized lung tumors. NSCLC patients had a mean age of roughly 64 years, and more than 120 were male and 107 female. The full study reports these points: Uninvolved tumor-adjacent lung showed the highest T cell clonality, higher than tumor, which suggests more focused antigenic responses in the uninvolved tumor-adjacent lung. Because of the exploratory design, TCR variables were selected using unadjusted p-values without false-discovery rate correction. A median of around 57 of the top 100 tumor clones turned up in the paired uninvolved adjacent lung, and roughly 28 of those clones also ranked among the top 100 of that same adjacent lung. Longer overall survival was associated with higher T cell density in blood, whereas shorter survival was associated with higher clonality in adjacent lung. Because multi-region sequencing of the tumors was not done, intratumor heterogeneity could not be ruled out.

Inclusive of the bounding cysteine and phenylalanine, the CDR3 is 11 residues long. Kept here is only the CDR3 DNA, which spans 33 bases and is read in frame from base 1. Trimming removed 3 bases from V and 3 bases from J, leaving 2 bases between the germline ends. According to the germline V gene (reference sequence), CDR1 reads SGHNT and CDR2 reads YYREEE. The sample was peripheral blood, taken before any cancer treatment. This receptor was identified in a male donor aged 60 or over with stage I lung adenocarcinoma. The V gene is TRBV5-4 and the J gene is TRBJ2-3; the D gene is unclear. Here is the DNA: TGTGCCAGCAGCTCAACAGATACGCAGTATTTT. This codes for CASSSTDTQYF.